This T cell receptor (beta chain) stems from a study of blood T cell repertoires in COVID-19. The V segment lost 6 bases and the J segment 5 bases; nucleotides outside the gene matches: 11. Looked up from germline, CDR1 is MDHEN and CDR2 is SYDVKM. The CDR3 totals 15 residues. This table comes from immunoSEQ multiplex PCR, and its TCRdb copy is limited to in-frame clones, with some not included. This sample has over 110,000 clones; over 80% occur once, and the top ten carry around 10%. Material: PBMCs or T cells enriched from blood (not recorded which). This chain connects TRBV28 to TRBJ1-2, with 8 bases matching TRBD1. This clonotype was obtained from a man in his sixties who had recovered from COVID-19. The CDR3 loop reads CASRPSGGLEYGYTF. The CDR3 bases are TGTGCCAGCAGGCCCTCAGGGGGCTTAGAGTATGGCTACACCTTC.